The source of this T cell receptor (beta chain) is a study of T cells in Graves' hyperthyroidism and ophthalmopathy. Those patients with uncontrolled infection, other autoimmune disease, pregnancy or lactation were excluded. Study-wide results and limits: Most expanded thyroid clonotypes above 0.001 recurred in blood. Ophthalmopathy was told apart from stable hyperthyroidism by a 13 V-J model.

Germline V gene data show CDR1 as MNHEY and CDR2 as SVGEGT. The CDR3 covers 15 residues. With V trimmed by 5 bases and J by 5 bases, 8 bases remained unmatched. This clonotype showed up many times. Antigen: not known. Authors of the study amplified TCR beta CDR3 regions from RNA transcripts. Primed by the HTBI set, a first-round RT-PCR was run on the TCR CDR3. TCRdb passed the multiplex PCR reads through MiXCR, listing each CDR3 protein once. This sample has some 500,000 distinct CDR3 sequences, with about 16% found just once. Sequenced input: blood. The rearrangement joins TRBV6-2 or TRBV6-3 to TRBJ1-1; 10 nucleotides match TRBD1. This TCR was sampled from a woman between 25 and 40 years old with Graves' ophthalmopathy. The CDR3 DNA reads as TGTGCCAGCAGTCCTCGGACAGGGGGATGGACTGAAGCTTTCTTT. Protein product: CASSPRTGGWTEAFF.